This TCR beta chain was identified in a study of EBV T-cell therapy then PD-1 blockade in nasopharyngeal carcinoma (dated by TCRdb to the early 2020s). As for this clone: This clone's antigen is unknown. No much larger clone exists at a distance of one base, and base qualities are not known.

The sample's time point label, in plain terms: 266 days after commencement of treatment, after nivolumab therapy. This sample's treatment or condition label indicates: AdE1-LMPpoly-expanded autologous EBV-specific T-cell therapy followed by anti-PD-1 nivolumab. The Qiagen DNeasy Kit was used to extract genomic DNA from the sorted cells. The immunoSEQ platform was used for deep sequencing of the TCR beta chain. Regarding the original processing steps: Repertoire data analysis was performed with the immunoSEQ Analyzer software. This is the immuneACCESS table as TCRdb keeps it, with only in-frame sequences that have V and J called. A part of the clones is gone; compared with another copy, unresolved V genes explain less than half, and the rest is unexplained. V and J calls and clone size come straight from that table; D and trimming were deduced from the DNA. For this sample the table gives approximately 22,000 clones, of which around 80% were detected only once. The top ten clones comprise 31% of the sample.

For CDR1 and CDR2, the germline V gene (reference sequence) lists MNHEY and SMNVEV. V and J lose 2 bases and 3 bases, and a span of 10 bases separates them. The CDR3 has 14 amino acids, counting the end cysteine and phenylalanine. Just CDR3 DNA is preserved here, 42 bases in frame from base 1. The chain was built from TRBV27 and TRBJ1-1; D gene: possibly TRBD1, on 6 matching bases. This sequence was found in a man in his forties with nasopharyngeal carcinoma. The sample in question was CD8+ T cells from blood, obtained around day 260 from a patient whose treatment included autologous EBV-specific T cells and nivolumab. The CDR3 protein: CASSLGAGDTEAFF. Here is the DNA: TGTGCCAGCAGTTTAGGAGCAGGGGACACTGAAGCTTTCTTT.